The 10 T cell receptor beta chains in this list originate from one sample, sequenced in a study of cytomegalovirus exposure and HLA in healthy donors. The PCR used 60 Vbeta and 13 Jbeta primers. Clones were sequenced by immunoSEQ multiplex PCR, and TCRdb holds only the in-frame ones, with some missing. The sample has some 150,000 clones, roughly 80% seen once. The sequencing sample was made of PBMCs. The receptors come from a man aged 35-49 years in good health and CMV-seropositive.

The chain has TRBV27 and TRBJ2-2; weak D call: TRBD2 (6 bases). Germline V CDR1 and CDR2: MNHEY, SMNVEV (reference sequence). Trimming stripped 3 bases from V and 1 base from J, with 12 bases between. There are 16 residues in the CDR3. CDR3 nucleotide sequence: TGTGCCAGCAGTTTGGAGGGGAGGCAGAACACCGGGGAGCTGTTTTTT. Translating it yields CASSLEGRQNTGELFF.

This clone has a handful of counts. The chain has TRBV7-9 and TRBJ2-7; D gene unclear. Germline V gene lookup returns CDR1 SEHNR and CDR2 FQNEAQ (reference sequence). CDR3 size: 14 residues. V was clipped by 1 base and J by 1 base, with 8 bases between them. CDR3 residues: CASSLGSYSYEQYF. CDR3 DNA: TGTGCCAGCAGCTTAGGTAGTTATTCCTACGAGCAGTACTTC.

V is TRBV9 and J is TRBJ1-1; the D is unclear. V lost 4 bases, J lost 3 bases, and 10 bases lay in between. The CDR3 extends over 13 amino acids. Germline loops: CDR1 SGDLS, CDR2 YYNGEE. Here the CDR3 reads CASSTRLHTEAFF. Here the CDR3 DNA reads TGTGCCAGCAGCACCCGACTCCACACTGAAGCTTTCTTT.

This chain connects TRBV7-6 to TRBJ2-5; TRBD1 is a possible D gene (6 bases). Germline CDR1 is SGHVS and CDR2 is FNYEAQ. Trimming pared 1 base from V and 11 bases from J, leaving 14 bases between. This CDR3 comprises 13 residues. CDR3 nucleotide sequence: TGTGCCAGCAGCTTAGAGGGCAGGGGAGAGCAGTACTTC. The encoded protein is CASSLEGRGEQYF.

The rearrangement joins TRBV27 to TRBJ1-6; 7 bases align to TRBD1. The CDR3 has 20 amino acids. V was pared by 1 base and J by 0 bases, with 12 bases of the junction left unmatched. Germline V gene data show CDR1 as MNHEY and CDR2 as SMNVEV (reference sequence). This CDR3 reads CASSLLPSQTGASYNSPLHF. CDR3 coding DNA: TGTGCCAGCAGTTTATTACCATCACAAACAGGGGCCTCCTATAATTCACCCCTCCACTTT.

The rearrangement joins TRBV19 to TRBJ1-2, with D unclear. The CDR3 runs to 14 residues. V gave up 1 base and J gave up 3 bases, with 9 bases separating them. Germline values: CDR1 LNHDA, CDR2 SQIVND (reference sequence). DNA for the CDR3: TGTGCCAGTAGTATAGTGAGAGGCGACTATGGCTACACCTTC. Translated: CASSIVRGDYGYTF.

J is TRBJ2-5 and V is TRBV7-2, with TRBD2 identical over 9 bases. The CDR3 runs to 14 residues. In germline, CDR1 is SGHTA, CDR2 FQGNSA. Trimming at V came to 5 bases and at J to 5 bases, leaving 6 bases not matched to a gene. The CDR3 reads CASSPGTSTETQYF. CDR3 nucleotide sequence: TGTGCCAGCAGCCCAGGGACTAGCACGGAGACCCAGTACTTC.

This clone was counted between two and nine times. CDR3 residues: CAISAGGLAGGYNEQFF. DNA for the CDR3: TGTGCCATCAGTGCCGGGGGGCTAGCGGGAGGGTACAATGAGCAGTTCTTC. The V and J genes are TRBV10-3 and TRBJ2-1, with 12 bases that match TRBD2. The CDR3 is 17 residues long. Losses at the gene ends were 4 bases for V and 4 bases for J; bases not matched to a gene: 8. Germline V gene sequence: CDR1 ENHRY, CDR2 SYGVKD.

This clone was counted a few times. A read error may produce the germline difference seen at one junction end. The chain carries TRBV7-7 and TRBJ2-5; 8 nucleotides match TRBD2. The germline V gene encodes CDR1 SSHAT and CDR2 FNYEAQ (reference sequence). The CDR3 sequence is 14 residues long. CDR3 loop: CASSSGLVVETQYF. CDR3 DNA: TGTGCTAGCAGTTCGGGACTAGTGGTGGAGACCCAGTACTTC.

The gene calls are TRBV4-3 and TRBJ1-1, with D possibly being TRBD1 (6 bases). Germline lookup yields CDR1 LGHNA and CDR2 YSLEER. The CDR3 is 14 amino acids. V was cut by 4 bases and J by 2 bases, with 11 bases left in between. CDR3 loop: CASSPGQLNTEAFF. CDR3 in DNA: TGCGCCAGCAGCCCAGGACAGCTAAACACTGAAGCTTTCTTT.